A single T cell receptor beta chain is shown here with its context. Trimming pared 0 bases from V and 1 base from J, leaving 9 bases between. The germline gives CDR1 SGHNT, CDR2 YYREEE (reference sequence). This CDR3 contains 15 residues. The PCR made use of 60 Vbeta and 13 Jbeta primers. Produced via immunoSEQ multiplex PCR; TCRdb's table is partial and in-frame only. The data contain 270,000 or so clones, around 86% of them singletons. The source of the sample is a study of cytomegalovirus exposure and HLA in healthy donors. The rearrangement links TRBV5-4 to TRBJ2-3, with D maybe TRBD2 (5 bases). The sequenced sample consisted of PBMCs. This sequence was found in a man aged 40-50 years in good health and CMV-seropositive. CDR3 in amino acids: CASSLALRGTDTQYF. The CDR3 nucleotides read TGTGCCAGCAGCTTGGCCCTGCGGGGCACAGATACGCAGTATTTT. Combining the CDR3 with reference TRBV5-4 and TRBJ2-3 gives the whole variable domain ETGVTQSPTHLIKTRGQQVTLRCSSQSGHNTVSWYQQALGQGPQFIFQYYREEENGRGNFPPRFSGLQFPNYSSELNVNALELDDSALYLCASSLALRGTDTQYFGPGTRLTVL.